The source of this T cell receptor beta chain is a study of blood T cell repertoires in COVID-19 (TCRdb year 2020). About the investigation overall: Collaborator samples came from the United States, Italy and Spain and covered acute and convalescent phases of COVID-19. The sample metadata nearly always contained a de-identified subject ID, COVID-19 status, age in years and sex. Deeply sampled blood TCRbeta repertoires from subjects exposed to, actively infected with, or recovered from COVID-19 were included in the dataset. The material from the prospective study consisted of cDNA or gDNA derived from T cells, B-cell-depleted T cells, or PBMCs. A freely available public database, intended as a resource for researchers studying the immune response to SARS-CoV-2, is where the repertoires were released. Where available, HLA class I and class II types were obtained from metadata supplied by the sample provider rather than from assay-based typing. Samples came from the ongoing ImmuneRACE study (first 160 participants) plus 1,254 subjects from 6 global collaborators.

TCRbeta CDR3 regions were amplified from genomic DNA using the immunoSEQ Assay, a bias-controlled multiplex PCR. The study's processing was this. The number of nucleated cells in each sample was estimated from the amplification of reference gene primers within the assay. To quantify the absolute abundance of each unique TCRbeta CDR3 rearrangement, sequence reads were collapsed and filtered. For each sample, productive Simpson clonality was calculated as the square root of Simpson's diversity index across productive rearrangements. TCRdb stores this immuneACCESS table with in-frame sequences only. Part of the clones is absent; in the studies checked, under half of the shortfall reflects unresolved V genes, and no reason is known for the rest. V and J calls and clone size are those listed in that table; D and trimming were worked out from the DNA. In this sample the table shows 150,000 to 200,000 clones, over 80% of which occur a single time. The ten largest clonotypes hold roughly 0.91% of the sample.

Ends trimmed: V by 1 base, J by 4 bases; bases unmatched to a gene: 4. From the cysteine up to the phenylalanine, the CDR3 has a length of 15 residues. CDR3 DNA is the only sequence kept; it has 45 bases, read in frame from the first base. Looking up the germline V gene yields CDR1 SGHTA and CDR2 FQGNSA. Of note for this clone: Its antigen remains unidentified. Base qualities are not recorded, but no much larger clone differs from it by a single base.

General findings and caveats noted by the study authors: Clinical and demographic metadata were provided uncurated, with the amount varying by source and participant.

One collaborating source in Seattle enrolled patients during active infection and followed them longitudinally through the course of disease. Collaborating institutions collected whole blood in K2EDTA tubes following their own protocols. For TCRbeta analysis, collaborators shipped samples as frozen whole blood, isolated PBMCs, or DNA extracted from either of those sample types. The TCR originated in a man aged 55 to 69 with COVID-19, enrolled during active disease. The sequence is built from TRBV7-2 and TRBJ1-3, with 7 junctional bases fitting TRBD1. Input material: peripheral blood. The nucleotides read TGTGCCAGCAGCTTAGGAGGGACAGCCGGAAACACCATATATTTT. It translates as CASSLGGTAGNTIYF.